What follows are 11 T cell receptor beta chains derived from one specimen sequenced in a study of molecular identifiers for immune sequencing clone quantification. TCRdb ran MiXCR on the PCR reads and lists one entry per CDR3 protein. The sample consists of 2,000 to 2,500 distinct CDR3 sequences, around 24% of them appearing once. Input material: naive CD8+ T cells from blood, with Jurkat cell RNA spiked in. Noted subset: FACS-sorted CD8+CD4-CCR7+CD45RA+ naive T cells. These receptors were collected from a human donor in good health. Some libraries in this study had Jurkat cell RNA spiked in.

In this sample, this clonotype turned up a few times. This rearrangement joins TRBV4-1 to TRBJ2-5; D not certain. The V gene's germline CDR1 is MGHRA and CDR2 YSYEKL. CDR3 size: 12 residues. Between the trimmed V and J ends, which lost 1 base and 7 bases, there was a span of 7 bases. CDR3 in amino acids: CASSQGKGTQYF. DNA for the CDR3: TGCGCCAGCAGCCAAGGAAAAGGGACCCAGTACTTC.

The chain combines TRBV4-2 with TRBJ2-2, with TRBD2 matching over 7 bases. The germline V gene has CDR1 LGHNA and CDR2 YNFKEQ. The CDR3 runs 18 residues. After removal of 0 bases from V and 0 bases from J, the junction contained 7 bases not matched to a gene. The CDR3 spells CASSQDRRGVANTGELFF. The DNA of the CDR3 is TGTGCCAGCAGCCAAGACCGACGGGGGGTGGCGAACACCGGGGAGCTGTTTTTT.

The chain couples TRBV19 to TRBJ2-7; possibly TRBD1 or TRBD2 for D (8 bases each). V lost 3 bases and J 6 bases, leaving 24 bases between the germline ends. Germline assignment: CDR1 LNHDA and CDR2 SQIVND (reference sequence). The CDR3 totals 17 residues. CDR3 nucleotide sequence: TGTGCCAGTAGTATGACGGGGGGGACAGGTCCAACCAGCGAGCAGTACTTC. The encoded protein is CASSMTGGTGPTSEQYF.

In regard to this clonotype: Since a much larger clone is just one base distant, this may be a read error. The gene calls are TRBV5-6 and TRBJ1-5; TRBD1 agrees at 7 bases. V lost 4 bases to trimming and J lost 7 bases; unmatched junction nucleotides: 11. This CDR3 comprises 15 residues. Germline V gene sequence: CDR1 SGHDT, CDR2 YYEEEE. CDR3 residues: CASSQGTVGRQPQHF. The CDR3 nucleotides read TGTGCCAGCAGCCAAGGGACAGTGGGCCGCCAGCCCCAGCATTTT.

The V gene is TRBV20-1, the J gene TRBJ1-1; tentatively, D is TRBD1 (5 bases). The germline V gene encodes CDR1 DFQATT and CDR2 SNEGSKA (reference sequence). The CDR3 has 13 residues. Trimming removed 6 bases at V and 1 base at J, with 12 bases between. CDR3 nucleotides: TGCAGTGCGACCCGACAGAAGAACACTGAAGCTTTCTTT. Its protein is CSATRQKNTEAFF.

As concerns this clonotype: This may come from a read error, since a much larger clone is one base off. The chain recombines TRBV5-4 with TRBJ2-7; D is perhaps TRBD1 or TRBD2 (5 bases each). The CDR3 extends over 13 amino acids. Germline CDR1 is SGHNT and CDR2 is YYREEE (reference sequence). CDR3 sequence (DNA): TGTGCCAGCAGCTTGGAGACAGAGTGGGAGCGGTACTTC. Protein sequence: CASSLETEWERYF.

By share, this clonotype ranks as medium-sized. This sequence joins TRBV4-3 and TRBJ1-4; 8 bases are a match to TRBD1. The germline V gene encodes CDR1 LGHNA and CDR2 YSLEER. V shed 0 bases and J 6 bases; nucleotides not matched to a gene: 9. The CDR3 spans 17 residues. The CDR3 reads CASSQDAQGVRDEKLFF. The DNA for the CDR3 is TGCGCCAGCAGCCAAGACGCACAGGGGGTGAGGGATGAAAAACTGTTTTTT.

Points on this clonotype: It may be a read error: a sequence one base away is much more abundant. The rearrangement joins TRBV29-1 to TRBJ1-2; D unclear. The V and J ends lost 5 bases and 0 bases respectively, with 16 bases between them. The germline gives CDR1 SQVTM, CDR2 ANQGSEA. The CDR3 totals 15 residues. DNA of the CDR3: TGCAGCGTTTTTCACGGGCGGAGCGCTAACTATGGCTACACCTTC. It codes for CSVFHGRSANYGYTF.

Judged by abundance, this clonotype is medium-sized. The CDR3 DNA is TGTGCCAGCTCACCAGATGGGGATCCCCGGGATACGCAGTATTTT. This sequence encodes CASSPDGDPRDTQYF. The rearrangement uses TRBV18 and TRBJ2-3; D is undetermined. The CDR3 runs 15 residues. CDR1 is KGHSH, CDR2 LQKENI, per germline. Trimming cost V 2 bases and J 6 bases, with 15 bases left between them.

Regarding this clonotype: This may be a read error: a much more frequent sequence differs by one nucleotide. The chain couples TRBV28 to TRBJ2-1, with D maybe TRBD2 (5 bases). The CDR3 is 13 amino acids. The V end was cut by 5 bases, the J end by 8 bases, with 13 bases between. Per the germline V gene, CDR1 is MDHEN and CDR2 is SYDVKM. CDR3 in amino acids: CASSPPTGYEQFF. The CDR3 DNA reads TGTGCCAGCAGTCCACCAACGGGATATGAGCAGTTCTTC.

This clonotype was counted a single time. Here the CDR3 omits its conserved ending phenylalanine or tryptophan, so a read error is the likely source. J is TRBJ1-1 and V is TRBV5-1, with no clear D. Trimming removed 4 bases at V and 3 bases at J, with 16 bases between. Per germline, CDR1 SGHRS and CDR2 YFSETQ. The CDR3 is 15 residues long. CDR3 loop: CASSLSTKDYTEAFS. The CDR3 DNA is TGCGCCAGCAGCCTGTCAACGAAAGATTACACTGAAGCTTTCTCT.